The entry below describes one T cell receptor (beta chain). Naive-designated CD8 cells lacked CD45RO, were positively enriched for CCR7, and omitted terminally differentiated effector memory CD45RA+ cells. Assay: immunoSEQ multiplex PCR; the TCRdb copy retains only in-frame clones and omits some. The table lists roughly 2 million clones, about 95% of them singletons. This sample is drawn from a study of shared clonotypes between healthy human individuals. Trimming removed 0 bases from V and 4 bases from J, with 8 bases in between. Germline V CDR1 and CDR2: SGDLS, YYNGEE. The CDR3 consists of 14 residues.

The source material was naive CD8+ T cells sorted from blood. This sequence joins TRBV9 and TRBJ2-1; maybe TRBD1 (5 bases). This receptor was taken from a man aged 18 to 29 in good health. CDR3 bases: TGTGCCAGCAGCGTAGATCCAGGGTACAATGAGCAGTTCTTC. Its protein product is CASSVDPGYNEQFF.